This TCR beta chain was captured by sequencing in a study of beta chain features in type 1 diabetes. Study conclusions and caveats: Type 1 diabetes patients showed a moderate but significant shortening of TCRB CDR3s in all four CD4+ subsets. Shorter templates may be favored by PCR, equally so in patients and controls. The study found fewer insertions and more deletions at VDJ junctions in type 1 diabetes patients.

Sequencing targeted expressed TCRB transcripts, as all isolated RNA had been reverse transcribed. Assay: immunoSEQ multiplex PCR; the TCRdb copy retains only in-frame clones and omits some. The repertoire consists of more than 250,000 clones, with approximately 15% occurring once and the leading ten covering about 0.017%. A remark on this clone: The target antigen is unknown.

Staining for CD45RO/CCR7/CD25/CD127/CD95/CD27 allowed sorting of CD4+ naive, central memory, regulatory and stem cell-like memory cells. This clonotype was obtained from a man aged 30 to 45 with type 1 diabetes. Sequenced sample: naive CD4+ T cells from blood.

The CDR3 reads CASSYSLSGRTEQYF. DNA of the CDR3: TGTGCCAGCAGTTACTCCCTTAGCGGGAGGACCGAGCAGTACTTC. V usage is TRBV6-5 and J usage is TRBJ2-7; 10 bases are shared with TRBD2. Per germline, CDR1 MNHEY and CDR2 SVGAGI. Trimming at V came to 0 bases and at J to 6 bases, leaving 5 bases not matched to a gene. This CDR3 has 15 residues.